The source of this T cell receptor (beta chain) is a study of blood T cells in healthy people across ages. The CDR3 has 17 residues. V was cut by 2 bases and J by 1 base, with 17 bases left in between. Looked up from germline, CDR1 is SGHTA and CDR2 is FQGNSA. The second PCR ran 7 to 11 cycles with a sample-barcoded 5' primer and J-beta primers. TCRdb re-derived calls from the 5' RACE reads in MiXCR, one entry per CDR3 protein. The table records 730,000 or so distinct CDR3 sequences, around 43% of them present only once. The study drew donors from healthy Caucasian individuals in Russia aged roughly 6 to 95.

The sequencing input was blood. This sequence originates from a man older than 75 in good health. The chain links TRBV7-2 to TRBJ1-1; the D gene is possibly TRBD1 (6 bases). CDR3 DNA: TGTGCCAGCAGCTTATGGTGGGGGCCAATGCAGAACACTGAAGCTTTCTTT. Amino acids: CASSLWWGPMQNTEAFF.